The 5 T cell receptor beta chains below all came from one sample that was sequenced in a study of early T cells in non-severe SARS-CoV-2 infection. TCRdb re-analysed the 5' RACE reads in MiXCR, keeping a single row per CDR3 protein. This sample yields about 44,000 distinct CDR3 sequences, of which around 23% are seen a single time; around 4.6% belongs to the top ten. This specimen consisted of whole blood, obtained at baseline. The source of these receptors is an adult who was a healthcare worker with PCR-confirmed SARS-CoV-2 infection or an uninfected control (not recorded which).

This clonotype was counted a few times. This sequence joins TRBV20-1 and TRBJ2-1; TRBD2 matches 11 bases. V was clipped by 0 bases and J by 8 bases; unmatched bases: 6. The CDR3 is made up of 15 amino acids. Germline values: CDR1 DFQATT, CDR2 SNEGSKA (reference sequence). The CDR3 protein is CSARDPSGGTDEQFF. The DNA for the CDR3 is TGCAGTGCTAGAGATCCTAGCGGGGGGACCGATGAGCAGTTCTTC.

This chain links TRBV7-9 with TRBJ2-1; no definite D call. V was pared by 2 bases and J by 7 bases, with 6 bases between. The CDR3 covers 12 residues. Per germline, CDR1 SEHNR and CDR2 FQNEAQ (reference sequence). CDR3 DNA sequence: TGTGCCAGCAGCTTATTGAGGAATGAGCAGTTCTTC. Its translation: CASSLLRNEQFF.

J is TRBJ1-6 and V is TRBV29-1, with TRBD1 as a possible D gene (6 bases). Trimming removed 7 bases from V and 10 bases from J, with 11 bases in between. The CDR3 totals 11 residues. CDR1 SQVTM and CDR2 ANQGSEA come from the germline V gene. CDR3 loop: CSGGTRSPLHF. DNA of the CDR3: TGCAGCGGGGGGACACGCTCACCCCTCCACTTT.

This clonotype was counted between two and nine times. The J gene is TRBJ2-2, the V gene TRBV4-3, with D tentatively TRBD1 (5 bases). V gave up 10 bases and J gave up 0 bases, with 9 bases separating them. The V gene's germline CDR1 is LGHNA and CDR2 YSLEER. CDR3 length: 13 residues. The CDR3 is CATQDTNTGELFF. The CDR3 coding sequence is TGCGCCACCCAGGACACGAACACCGGGGAGCTGTTTTTT.

This clonotype was observed a handful of times. The V gene is TRBV27, the J gene TRBJ1-1, with unresolved D. The CDR3 is 15 residues long. The ends were cut back, 5 bases at V and 0 bases at J, with 13 bases in the middle. Germline V gene lookup returns CDR1 MNHEY and CDR2 SMNVEV (reference sequence). CDR3 DNA: TGTGCCAGCAGTCGCTCGAGGCTCCTGAACACTGAAGCTTTCTTT. Protein product: CASSRSRLLNTEAFF.